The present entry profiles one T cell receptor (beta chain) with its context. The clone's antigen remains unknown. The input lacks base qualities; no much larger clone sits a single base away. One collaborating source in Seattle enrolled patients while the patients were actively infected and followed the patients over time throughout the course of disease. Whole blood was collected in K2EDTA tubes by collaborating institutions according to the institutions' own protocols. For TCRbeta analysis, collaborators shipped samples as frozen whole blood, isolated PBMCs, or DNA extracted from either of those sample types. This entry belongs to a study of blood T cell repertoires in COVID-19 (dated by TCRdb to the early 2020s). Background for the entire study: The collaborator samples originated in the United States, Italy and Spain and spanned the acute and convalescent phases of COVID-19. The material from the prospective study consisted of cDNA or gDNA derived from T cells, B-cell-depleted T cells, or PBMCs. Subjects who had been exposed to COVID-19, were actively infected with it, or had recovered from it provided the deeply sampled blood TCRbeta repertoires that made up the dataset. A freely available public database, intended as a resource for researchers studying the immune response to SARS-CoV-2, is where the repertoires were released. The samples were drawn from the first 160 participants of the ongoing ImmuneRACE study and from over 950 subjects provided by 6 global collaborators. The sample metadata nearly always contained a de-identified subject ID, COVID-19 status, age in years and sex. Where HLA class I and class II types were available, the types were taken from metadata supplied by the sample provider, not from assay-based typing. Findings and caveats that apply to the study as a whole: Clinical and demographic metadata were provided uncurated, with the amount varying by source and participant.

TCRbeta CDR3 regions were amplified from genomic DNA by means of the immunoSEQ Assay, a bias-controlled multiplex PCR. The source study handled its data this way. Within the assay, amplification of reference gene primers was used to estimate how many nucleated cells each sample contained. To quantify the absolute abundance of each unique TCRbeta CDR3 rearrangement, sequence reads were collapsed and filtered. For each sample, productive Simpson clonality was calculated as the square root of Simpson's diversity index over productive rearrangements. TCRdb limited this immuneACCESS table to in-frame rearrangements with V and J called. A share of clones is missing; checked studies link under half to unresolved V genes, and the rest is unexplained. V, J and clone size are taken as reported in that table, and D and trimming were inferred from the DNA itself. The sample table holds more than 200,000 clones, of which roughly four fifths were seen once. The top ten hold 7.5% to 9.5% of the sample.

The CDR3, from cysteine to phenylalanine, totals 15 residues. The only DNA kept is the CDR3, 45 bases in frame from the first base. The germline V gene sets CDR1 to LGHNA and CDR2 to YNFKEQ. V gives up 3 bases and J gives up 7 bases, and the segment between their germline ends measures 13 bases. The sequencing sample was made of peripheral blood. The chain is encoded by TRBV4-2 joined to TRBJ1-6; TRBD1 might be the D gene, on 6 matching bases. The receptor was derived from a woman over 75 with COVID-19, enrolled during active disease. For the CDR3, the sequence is CASSQYRVGNSPLHF. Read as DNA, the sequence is TGTGCCAGCAGCCAGTACAGGGTCGGGAATTCACCCCTCCACTTT.